The rows below give T cell receptor beta chains drawn from one sample of a study of blood T cell repertoires in COVID-19. Repertoires were generated with immunoSEQ multiplex PCR, while TCRdb's copy carries only in-frame clones and drops some. Among over 100,000 clones listed, 81% were seen once. The material sequenced was peripheral blood. These TCRs come from a woman aged 60-70 years with active or convalescent COVID-19. CDR3s include the opening cysteine and the closing phenylalanine or tryptophan. Fields, in order: clone size, V gene, J gene, D gene, CDR3 protein, CDR3 DNA. The D gene is left open where the match is weak. Expanded clones are given a class, and other clones once, few, many or no size at all.

abundance: few
v_gene: TRBV5-6
j_gene: TRBJ1-1
d_gene: -
CDR3aa: CASSFVDRNTEAFF
CDR3nt: TGTGCCAGCAGCTTCGTTGACAGGAACACTGAAGCTTTCTTT

abundance: -
v_gene: TRBV28
j_gene: TRBJ1-5
d_gene: -
CDR3aa: CASSQGAGGNQPQHF
CDR3nt: TGTGCCAGCAGTCAAGGGGCTGGAGGCAATCAGCCCCAGCATTTT

abundance: -
v_gene: TRBV28
j_gene: TRBJ2-7
d_gene: TRBD1
CDR3aa: CASQGQGVYEQYF
CDR3nt: TGTGCCAGTCAAGGACAGGGGGTCTACGAGCAGTACTTC

abundance: -
v_gene: TRBV10-2
j_gene: TRBJ1-5
d_gene: -
CDR3aa: CATRREANQPQHF
CDR3nt: TGCGCCACCCGCAGGGAAGCCAATCAGCCCCAGCATTTT

abundance: -
v_gene: TRBV18
j_gene: TRBJ2-7
d_gene: -
CDR3aa: CASSERVAYIYEQYF
CDR3nt: TGTGCCAGCTCCGAGAGGGTGGCGTATATTTACGAGCAGTACTTC

abundance: few
v_gene: TRBV6-5
j_gene: TRBJ1-5
d_gene: -
CDR3aa: CASQGGGNQPQHF
CDR3nt: TGTGCCAGCCAAGGGGGTGGGAATCAGCCCCAGCATTTT

abundance: -
v_gene: TRBV11-2
j_gene: TRBJ2-3
d_gene: -
CDR3aa: CASSLGAQYSTDTQYF
CDR3nt: TGTGCCAGCAGCTTAGGGGCACAGTATAGCACAGATACGCAGTATTTT

abundance: -
v_gene: TRBV28
j_gene: TRBJ2-1
d_gene: TRBD2
CDR3aa: CASISGRVYNEQFF
CDR3nt: TGTGCCAGCATTAGCGGGAGGGTCTACAATGAGCAGTTCTTC

abundance: once
v_gene: TRBV29-1
j_gene: TRBJ1-2
d_gene: -
CDR3aa: CSVKTGRDGYTF
CDR3nt: TGCAGCGTTAAAACAGGGAGAGATGGCTACACCTTC

abundance: -
v_gene: TRBV5-6
j_gene: TRBJ2-3
d_gene: -
CDR3aa: CASSFRGSRDTQYF
CDR3nt: TGTGCCAGCAGCTTTAGGGGTTCGCGAGATACGCAGTATTTT

abundance: -
v_gene: TRBV13
j_gene: TRBJ2-5
d_gene: TRBD2
CDR3aa: CASSSQASGGIRETQYF
CDR3nt: TGTGCCAGCAGCTCGCAGGCTAGCGGGGGGATTAGAGAGACCCAGTACTTC

abundance: -
v_gene: TRBV29-1
j_gene: TRBJ2-3
d_gene: TRBD2
CDR3aa: CSVGGGITDTQYF
CDR3nt: TGCAGCGTTGGGGGGGGAATCACAGATACGCAGTATTTT

abundance: -
v_gene: TRBV14
j_gene: TRBJ1-4
d_gene: -
CDR3aa: CASSQSATNEKLFF
CDR3nt: TGTGCCAGCAGCCAGTCTGCAACTAATGAAAAACTGTTTTTT

abundance: -
v_gene: TRBV29-1
j_gene: TRBJ2-2
d_gene: -
CDR3aa: CSVGTTGSRELFF
CDR3nt: TGCAGCGTCGGTACGACAGGTTCGAGGGAGCTGTTTTTT

abundance: -
v_gene: TRBV2
j_gene: TRBJ2-3
d_gene: TRBD2
CDR3aa: CASNLLAGETDTQYF
CDR3nt: TGTGCCAGCAACCTACTAGCGGGGGAGACAGATACGCAGTATTTT

abundance: -
v_gene: TRBV27
j_gene: TRBJ2-2
d_gene: TRBD1
CDR3aa: CASRQTGALNTGELFF
CDR3nt: TGTGCCAGCAGACAGACAGGGGCCCTGAACACCGGGGAGCTGTTTTTT

abundance: few
v_gene: TRBV30
j_gene: TRBJ1-5
d_gene: -
CDR3aa: CAWGKQRYSNQPQHF
CDR3nt: TGTGCCTGGGGGAAACAGAGATATAGCAATCAGCCCCAGCATTTT

abundance: -
v_gene: TRBV19
j_gene: TRBJ2-1
d_gene: TRBD1
CDR3aa: CASSMTGSNEQFF
CDR3nt: TGTGCCAGTAGTATGACAGGGAGCAATGAGCAGTTCTTC

abundance: -
v_gene: TRBV2
j_gene: TRBJ2-3
d_gene: TRBD2
CDR3aa: CASSEVAGVGDTQYF
CDR3nt: TGTGCCAGCAGTGAAGTAGCGGGAGTGGGAGATACGCAGTATTTT

abundance: -
v_gene: TRBV5-1
j_gene: TRBJ1-2
d_gene: TRBD1
CDR3aa: CASSYRGDGYTF
CDR3nt: TGCGCCAGCAGCTACAGGGGGGATGGCTACACCTTC

abundance: -
v_gene: TRBV28
j_gene: TRBJ2-7
d_gene: TRBD2
CDR3aa: CASSGEGRSEQYF
CDR3nt: TGTGCCAGCAGTGGGGAGGGCCGAAGCGAGCAGTACTTC

abundance: few
v_gene: TRBV6-5
j_gene: TRBJ1-5
d_gene: TRBD1
CDR3aa: CASSRTGEGQPQHF
CDR3nt: TGTGCCAGCAGTAGGACAGGAGAGGGACAGCCCCAGCATTTT

abundance: -
v_gene: TRBV7-2
j_gene: TRBJ2-1
d_gene: TRBD2
CDR3aa: CASSSTLAGEQFF
CDR3nt: TGTGCCAGCAGCTCTACACTAGCGGGGGAGCAGTTCTTC

abundance: -
v_gene: TRBV5-1
j_gene: TRBJ1-3
d_gene: TRBD1
CDR3aa: CASSDDTGGGTGNTIYF
CDR3nt: TGCGCCAGCAGCGATGATACAGGGGGAGGTACTGGAAACACCATATATTTT

abundance: -
v_gene: TRBV18
j_gene: TRBJ2-1
d_gene: TRBD1
CDR3aa: CASSPIQGASYNEQFF
CDR3nt: TGTGCCAGCTCACCGATACAGGGGGCCTCTTACAATGAGCAGTTCTTC

abundance: once
v_gene: TRBV4-2
j_gene: TRBJ2-2
d_gene: -
CDR3aa: CASSQEKTGRTGELFF
CDR3nt: TGTGCCAGCAGCCAAGAGAAAACAGGTCGAACCGGGGAGCTGTTTTTT

abundance: -
v_gene: TRBV5-6
j_gene: TRBJ1-2
d_gene: TRBD1
CDR3aa: CASSLAGTGVGYGYTF
CDR3nt: TGTGCCAGCAGCTTGGCCGGGACAGGGGTCGGCTATGGCTACACCTTC

abundance: -
v_gene: TRBV24-1
j_gene: TRBJ1-4
d_gene: -
CDR3aa: CATKDRDEKLFF
CDR3nt: TGTGCCACCAAGGACAGAGATGAAAAACTGTTTTTT

abundance: -
v_gene: TRBV10-3
j_gene: TRBJ2-7
d_gene: -
CDR3aa: CAISERGNPYEQYF
CDR3nt: TGTGCCATCAGTGAGAGAGGGAACCCCTACGAGCAGTACTTC

abundance: -
v_gene: TRBV7-2
j_gene: TRBJ2-7
d_gene: TRBD2
CDR3aa: CASSPNLSGGEQYF
CDR3nt: TGTGCCAGCAGCCCAAACCTCAGCGGGGGCGAGCAGTACTTC

abundance: -
v_gene: TRBV19
j_gene: TRBJ1-1
d_gene: TRBD1
CDR3aa: CASIAGGRRNTEAFF
CDR3nt: TGTGCCAGTATCGCAGGGGGCCGGAGGAACACTGAAGCTTTCTTT

abundance: -
v_gene: TRBV28
j_gene: TRBJ2-3
d_gene: -
CDR3aa: CASSEAVSTDTQYF
CDR3nt: TGTGCCAGCAGCGAGGCGGTAAGCACAGATACGCAGTATTTT

abundance: -
v_gene: TRBV27
j_gene: TRBJ1-6
d_gene: TRBD1
CDR3aa: CASSQGQGFSPLHF
CDR3nt: TGTGCCAGCAGTCAGGGACAGGGGTTTTCACCCCTCCACTTT

abundance: -
v_gene: TRBV28
j_gene: TRBJ1-2
d_gene: TRBD1
CDR3aa: CASSSQTGNYGYTF
CDR3nt: TGTGCCAGCAGCTCTCAGACAGGGAACTATGGCTACACCTTC

abundance: -
v_gene: TRBV11-2
j_gene: TRBJ1-5
d_gene: -
CDR3aa: CASSLREASRSNQPQHF
CDR3nt: TGTGCCAGCAGCTTAAGGGAGGCCTCTCGTAGCAATCAGCCCCAGCATTTT

abundance: once
v_gene: TRBV19
j_gene: TRBJ1-2
d_gene: TRBD1
CDR3aa: CASSRNRGDNYGYTF
CDR3nt: TGTGCCAGTAGTAGGAACAGGGGAGATAACTATGGCTACACCTTC

abundance: -
v_gene: TRBV19
j_gene: TRBJ1-3
d_gene: -
CDR3aa: CASSRGGSSGNTIYF
CDR3nt: TGTGCCAGTAGCCGAGGGGGTTCCTCTGGAAACACCATATATTTT

abundance: -
v_gene: TRBV28
j_gene: TRBJ1-2
d_gene: -
CDR3aa: CASSSTVPGYTF
CDR3nt: TGTGCCAGCAGTTCGACAGTGCCAGGCTACACCTTC

abundance: -
v_gene: TRBV12-3/TRBV12-4
j_gene: TRBJ1-2
d_gene: -
CDR3aa: CASTTLRGGGYTF
CDR3nt: TGTGCCAGCACCACCCTCCGGGGAGGTGGCTACACCTTC

abundance: -
v_gene: TRBV7-2
j_gene: TRBJ2-1
d_gene: TRBD2
CDR3aa: CASSKRSGRAENEQFF
CDR3nt: TGTGCCAGCAGCAAACGAAGCGGGAGGGCCGAGAATGAGCAGTTCTTC

abundance: -
v_gene: TRBV27
j_gene: TRBJ2-3
d_gene: TRBD2
CDR3aa: CASSLSRLAALEADTQYF
CDR3nt: TGTGCCAGCAGTTTATCCCGACTAGCGGCCTTGGAAGCAGATACGCAGTATTTT

abundance: -
v_gene: TRBV18
j_gene: TRBJ2-5
d_gene: -
CDR3aa: CASSPRGGEETQYF
CDR3nt: TGTGCCAGCTCACCACGGGGCGGGGAAGAGACCCAGTACTTC

abundance: -
v_gene: TRBV19
j_gene: TRBJ1-1
d_gene: -
CDR3aa: CASSQRNTEAFF
CDR3nt: TGTGCCAGTAGTCAGCGGAACACTGAAGCTTTCTTT

abundance: -
v_gene: TRBV5-4
j_gene: TRBJ1-2
d_gene: TRBD1
CDR3aa: CASTQDRGDYGYTF
CDR3nt: TGTGCCAGCACCCAGGACAGGGGGGACTATGGCTACACCTTC

abundance: -
v_gene: TRBV9
j_gene: TRBJ2-2
d_gene: -
CDR3aa: CASSATRNTGELFF
CDR3nt: TGTGCCAGCAGCGCCACTAGGAACACCGGGGAGCTGTTTTTT

abundance: -
v_gene: TRBV27
j_gene: TRBJ2-1
d_gene: TRBD1
CDR3aa: CASSATGTYYNEQFF
CDR3nt: TGTGCCAGCAGCGCGACAGGGACGTACTACAATGAGCAGTTCTTC

abundance: -
v_gene: TRBV6-6
j_gene: TRBJ2-3
d_gene: -
CDR3aa: CASSPTGTPYETQYF
CDR3nt: TGTGCCAGCAGTCCAACCGGGACTCCATACGAGACGCAGTATTTT

abundance: -
v_gene: TRBV28
j_gene: TRBJ2-3
d_gene: TRBD2
CDR3aa: CASSPGRGFTDTQYF
CDR3nt: TGTGCCAGCAGCCCAGGGAGGGGCTTCACAGATACGCAGTATTTT

abundance: -
v_gene: TRBV2
j_gene: TRBJ1-4
d_gene: -
CDR3aa: CASSPQQDRSFF
CDR3nt: TGTGCCAGCAGCCCTCAACAGGACCGGAGCTTTTTT

abundance: -
v_gene: TRBV27
j_gene: TRBJ1-2
d_gene: -
CDR3aa: CASSLGQAHWGGYTF
CDR3nt: TGTGCCAGCAGTTTGGGGCAGGCCCATTGGGGTGGCTACACCTTC

abundance: -
v_gene: TRBV20-1
j_gene: TRBJ2-7
d_gene: TRBD2
CDR3aa: CSAGERELPYEQYF
CDR3nt: TGCAGTGCTGGTGAGCGGGAACTACCCTACGAGCAGTACTTC

abundance: -
v_gene: TRBV6-1
j_gene: TRBJ2-3
d_gene: -
CDR3aa: CASSEADFLGRLTDTQYF
CDR3nt: TGTGCCAGCAGTGAAGCGGACTTTTTGGGGAGACTCACAGATACGCAGTATTTT

abundance: -
v_gene: TRBV25-1
j_gene: TRBJ2-1
d_gene: TRBD2
CDR3aa: CASSDKLGTSGNKFF
CDR3nt: TGTGCCAGCAGTGACAAACTGGGGACTAGCGGGAACAAGTTCTTC

abundance: -
v_gene: TRBV7-8
j_gene: TRBJ2-7
d_gene: -
CDR3aa: CASSLAQGTVSEQYF
CDR3nt: TGTGCCAGCAGCCTGGCTCAGGGCACCGTAAGCGAGCAGTACTTC

abundance: few
v_gene: TRBV10-3
j_gene: TRBJ1-2
d_gene: -
CDR3aa: CAISDSGTLGYTF
CDR3nt: TGTGCCATCAGTGACTCCGGGACACTTGGCTACACCTTC

abundance: -
v_gene: TRBV13
j_gene: TRBJ1-2
d_gene: -
CDR3aa: CASSLETGYGYTF
CDR3nt: TGTGCCAGCAGCTTAGAGACTGGTTATGGCTACACCTTC

abundance: -
v_gene: TRBV5-1
j_gene: TRBJ1-1
d_gene: TRBD1
CDR3aa: CASTGTGTGAFF
CDR3nt: TGCGCCAGCACCGGGACCGGGACAGGGGCTTTCTTT

abundance: many
v_gene: TRBV6-4
j_gene: TRBJ1-2
d_gene: -
CDR3aa: CASSDSAGGYTF
CDR3nt: TGTGCCAGCAGTGACTCGGCGGGTGGCTACACCTTC

abundance: once
v_gene: TRBV13
j_gene: TRBJ1-4
d_gene: -
CDR3aa: CASSLYGGEKLFF
CDR3nt: TGTGCCAGCAGCTTGTACGGAGGGGAAAAACTGTTTTTT